The clone carrying this T cell receptor beta chain was seen a single time. The antigen is not known. The CDR3 has 15 amino acids. With V trimmed by 2 bases and J by 0 bases, 1 base remained unmatched. CDR1 and CDR2 (germline): SGHTA, FQGNSA. This specimen belongs to a study of immune evolution from preneoplasia to lung adenocarcinoma. Study-wide points: Top clone frequencies peaked in normal lung, apparently declining through invasive adenocarcinoma.

The data were produced by immunoSEQ multiplex PCR, yet TCRdb's version contains in-frame clones alone and is incomplete. The data hold some 6,100 clones, with approximately 80% observed a single time. This clonotype was obtained from a donor of 70 years or more with lung adenocarcinoma. The specimen sequenced was FFPE lung adenocarcinoma in situ tissue. The genes are TRBV7-2 and TRBJ2-1; 7 nucleotides agree with TRBD2. As DNA, the CDR3 is TGTGCCAGCAGCTTACTAGCGGACTCCTACAATGAGCAGTTCTTC. Amino acids: CASSLLADSYNEQFF.